The next 27 T cell receptor beta chains were all read from a single sample in a study of identifying expanded T cells in peripheral blood. Some clones are missing from TCRdb's copy, which holds only in-frame ones; the method was immunoSEQ multiplex PCR. This table has approximately 57,000 clones, about nine tenths appearing once. The sample was blood. The receptors originated from a person between 18 and 70 years old in good health.

This chain connects TRBV5-4 to TRBJ2-7; maybe TRBD1 (6 bases). Per germline, CDR1 SGHNT and CDR2 YYREEE (reference sequence). V gave up 3 bases and J gave up 3 bases, with 13 bases separating them. The CDR3 length is 14 residues. Here the CDR3 reads CASSSKGGVYEQYF. For the CDR3, the DNA is TGTGCCAGCAGCTCAAAAGGGGGAGTCTACGAGCAGTACTTC.

This chain connects TRBV11-2 to TRBJ1-3; 9 nucleotides agree with TRBD1. Per germline, CDR1 SGHAT and CDR2 FQNNGV. The CDR3 is 16 amino acids. V trimming: 5 bases; J trimming: 4 bases; junction bases outside the gene matches: 9. The CDR3 nucleotides read TGTGCCAGCAGCCCCCGGGGACAGGGTGACGGAAACACCATATATTTT. It translates to CASSPRGQGDGNTIYF.

Only a few counts were recorded for this clone. V gene TRBV28 combines with J gene TRBJ1-5; D is undetermined. The CDR3 loop spans 16 amino acids. Trimming took 6 bases from V and 4 from J, leaving 19 bases between them. CDR1 is MDHEN and CDR2 is SYDVKM in the germline V gene. CDR3 residues: CASSLPTELNNQPQHF. For the CDR3, the DNA is TGTGCCAGCAGCCTCCCCACCGAACTCAATAATCAGCCCCAGCATTTT.

The J gene is TRBJ2-3, the V gene TRBV28; D gene uncertain. Germline V gene data show CDR1 as MDHEN and CDR2 as SYDVKM. The V and J ends lost 10 bases and 2 bases respectively, with 19 bases between them. This CDR3 is built from 15 residues. The chain's CDR3 is CATVTTKGSTDTQYF. The CDR3 DNA follows: TGTGCCACCGTTACGACCAAGGGATCCACAGATACGCAGTATTTT.

The chain's CDR3 is CASSQVGSNTGELFF. In nucleotides, the CDR3 is TGTGCCAGCAGCCAAGTTGGGAGCAACACCGGGGAGCTGTTTTTT. The genes are TRBV4-2 and TRBJ2-2; D may be TRBD2 (5 bases). The CDR3 totals 15 residues. Looked up from germline, CDR1 is LGHNA and CDR2 is YNFKEQ. The ends were cut back, 1 base at V and 2 bases at J, with 8 bases in the middle.

The rearrangement links TRBV19 to TRBJ1-2; D is undetermined. Germline lookup yields CDR1 LNHDA and CDR2 SQIVND (reference sequence). The CDR3 spans 14 residues. Trimming removed 0 bases at V and 2 bases at J, with 7 bases between. CDR3 nucleotides: TGTGCCAGTAGTATAGAGGGAGTCAACTATGGCTACACCTTC. It specifies CASSIEGVNYGYTF.

The V and J genes are TRBV6-4 and TRBJ1-1; D not certain. From germline, CDR1 is MRHNA and CDR2 SNTAGT. CDR3 length: 13 residues. V lost 3 bases, J lost 5 bases, and 10 bases lay in between. The CDR3 sequence: CASSEQLGTEAFF. The CDR3 coding sequence is TGTGCCAGCAGTGAGCAGTTGGGAACTGAAGCTTTCTTT.

V and J are TRBV18 and TRBJ1-6; maybe TRBD1 (5 bases). V dropped 2 bases and J dropped 10 bases, with 12 bases sitting between them. CDR3 length: 14 residues. Per the germline V gene, CDR1 is KGHSH and CDR2 is LQKENI. This CDR3 reads CASSPSGGDSPLHF. The CDR3 region has the DNA TGTGCCAGCTCACCAAGCGGGGGGGACTCACCCCTCCACTTT.

V is TRBV6-5 and J is TRBJ1-6; TRBD1 is a possible D gene (6 bases). This CDR3 is built from 16 residues. V was pared by 4 bases and J by 6 bases, with 16 bases between. Germline CDR1 and CDR2: MNHEY and SVGAGI. CDR3 protein: CASSFLRQVTNSPLHF. The DNA for the CDR3 is TGTGCCAGCAGTTTCTTAAGACAGGTCACTAATTCACCCCTCCACTTT.

The V gene is TRBV7-2, the J gene TRBJ2-5; D unclear. This CDR3 contains 13 residues. CDR1 and CDR2 (germline): SGHTA, FQGNSA. V lost 1 base and J 5 bases, leaving 8 bases between the germline ends. The CDR3 loop reads CASSLEVLETQYF. In DNA form, the CDR3 reads TGTGCCAGCAGCTTAGAAGTTTTGGAGACCCAGTACTTC.

The gene calls are TRBV29-1 and TRBJ2-1, with 12 bases identical to TRBD2. Germline CDR1 is SQVTM and CDR2 is ANQGSEA. With V trimmed by 6 bases and J by 10 bases, 13 bases remained unmatched. CDR3 length equals 15 residues. The CDR3 here is CSVPVLAGGSGEQFF. The DNA of the CDR3 is TGCAGCGTCCCAGTTCTAGCGGGAGGGAGTGGGGAGCAGTTCTTC.

The rearrangement uses TRBV10-3 and TRBJ2-6, with 12 positions matching TRBD1. The CDR3 consists of 18 residues. Germline CDR1 ENHRY, CDR2 SYGVKD. Trimming took 11 bases from V and 2 from J; bases not matched to a gene: 13. The CDR3 loop is CAAFGSGTGGAGANVLTF. The CDR3 DNA is TGTGCCGCCTTTGGCTCCGGGACAGGGGGCGCTGGGGCCAACGTCCTGACTTTC.

The sample holds a few counts of this clone. The genes are TRBV6-5 and TRBJ1-2; D uncertain. CDR3 size: 14 residues. V lost 2 bases and J lost 4, with 11 bases in between. Germline lookup yields CDR1 MNHEY and CDR2 SVGAGI. CDR3: CASSYHRDGYGYTF. For the CDR3, the DNA is TGTGCCAGCAGTTACCATAGGGATGGCTATGGCTACACCTTC.

The genes are TRBV4-3 and TRBJ1-1; D perhaps matches TRBD1 (6 bases). This CDR3 has 13 amino acids. Trimming shortened V by 2 bases and J by 5 bases, and 9 bases separated the two germline ends. Germline loops: CDR1 LGHNA, CDR2 YSLEER. DNA of the CDR3: TGCGCCAGCAGCCAACTACAGGGAACTGAAGCTTTCTTT. This translates into CASSQLQGTEAFF.

J is TRBJ2-1 and V is TRBV7-8; no reliable D call. The germline CDR1 and CDR2 sequences are SGHVS and FQNEAQ. The length of the CDR3 is 16 residues. The ends were cut back, 6 bases at V and 1 base at J, with 16 bases in the middle. CDR3 bases: TGTGCCAGCAGGCCGGCGACGTTGAGTTCCTACAATGAGCAGTTCTTC. Protein product: CASRPATLSSYNEQFF.

The CDR3 nucleotides are TGTGCCAGCAGTTACGGCGCAGTCACCAATGAGCAGTTCTTC. It specifies CASSYGAVTNEQFF. The chain combines TRBV6-5 with TRBJ2-1; no definite D call. CDR1 is MNHEY and CDR2 is SVGAGI in the germline V gene. V dropped 2 bases and J dropped 6 bases, with 11 bases sitting between them. The CDR3 contains 14 residues.

DNA of the CDR3: TGTGCCAGCAGCTTAGCGACTTCGAGCTCCTACAATGAGCAGTTCTTC. Its protein is CASSLATSSSYNEQFF. The V call is TRBV7-7, the J call TRBJ2-1, with D hard to call. Germline CDR1 and CDR2: SSHAT and FNYEAQ (reference sequence). V was cut by 0 bases and J by 0 bases, with 9 bases left in between. The CDR3 is made up of 16 amino acids.

The chain uses TRBV7-2 and TRBJ2-5, with D unresolved. V lost 1 base, J lost 4 bases, and 10 bases lay in between. The V gene's germline CDR1 is SGHTA and CDR2 FQGNSA. This CDR3 region has 14 residues. DNA for the CDR3: TGTGCCAGCAGCTTAGGGACCAGCCCAGAGACCCAGTACTTC. It codes for CASSLGTSPETQYF.

The rearrangement uses TRBV6-5 and TRBJ1-3; 7 bases align to TRBD1. CDR3 size: 16 residues. CDR1 and CDR2 (germline): MNHEY, SVGAGI. The V gene end was trimmed by 0 bases and the J gene end by 2 bases; junction bases not matched to a gene: 4. In DNA, the CDR3 is TGTGCCAGCAGTTACTCAATTGGACAGGCTGGAAACACCATATATTTT. The encoded protein is CASSYSIGQAGNTIYF.

The chain uses TRBV2 and TRBJ2-5; tentatively, D is TRBD1 (7 bases). Per germline, CDR1 SNHLY and CDR2 FYNNEI. This CDR3 contains 15 residues. The V end lost 8 bases, the J end lost 5 bases, and 21 bases lay between the germline ends. The CDR3 is CASQGDRFAGETQYF. The CDR3 DNA sequence: TGTGCCAGCCAAGGGGACAGATTCGCGGGGGAGACCCAGTACTTC.

The chain couples TRBV5-8 to TRBJ1-2, with unresolved D. V shed 4 bases and J shed 0 bases, with 13 bases lying between them. CDR1 is SGHTS and CDR2 is YDEGEE in the germline V gene. The CDR3 length is 15 residues. CDR3 protein: CASSPPGKTNYGYTF. In nucleotides, the CDR3 is TGTGCCAGCAGCCCCCCCGGAAAAACTAACTATGGCTACACCTTC. Full variable domain (outside the CDR3, taken from reference TRBV5-8 and TRBJ1-2): EAGVTQSPTHLIKTRGQQATLRCSPISGHTSVYWYQQALGLGLQFLLWYDEGEERNRGNFPPRFSGRQFPNYSSELNVNALELEDSALYLCASSPPGKTNYGYTFGSGTRLTVV.

The chain employs TRBV2 and TRBJ2-5; D remains ambiguous. CDR3 length: 13 amino acids. Germline V gene data show CDR1 as SNHLY and CDR2 as FYNNEI. Trimming left V 6 bases short and J 5 bases short, with 13 bases between. DNA of the CDR3: TGTGCCAGCAGCCCTGATACTTCGGAGACCCAGTACTTC. This encodes CASSPDTSETQYF.

Sample share makes this clone medium-sized. The rearrangement links TRBV29-1 to TRBJ2-7; D uncertain. The V end was cut by 3 bases, the J end by 5 bases, with 11 bases between. The CDR3 contains 12 residues. CDR1 SQVTM and CDR2 ANQGSEA come from the germline V gene. Here the CDR3 DNA reads TGCAGCGTTGATGACGGAGTCGACGAGCAGTACTTC. Residues: CSVDDGVDEQYF.

V gene TRBV5-1 combines with J gene TRBJ2-5; no reliable D call. CDR1 is SGHRS and CDR2 is YFSETQ in the germline V gene. V gave up 2 bases and J gave up 2 bases, with 16 bases separating them. The length of the CDR3 is 16 residues. The CDR3 DNA follows: TGCGCCAGCAGCTTCGTTAATAGCCGGATACAAGAGACCCAGTACTTC. It is translated as CASSFVNSRIQETQYF.

The chain couples TRBV7-2 to TRBJ2-3, with 9 positions matching TRBD2. CDR1 and CDR2 from the germline V gene are SGHTA and FQGNSA. The CDR3 consists of 15 residues. Unmatched junction bases numbered 17, after V lost 5 bases and J lost 14 bases. The CDR3 loop reads CASSPVGGSGRPLYF. CDR3 coding DNA: TGTGCCAGCAGCCCCGTCGGGGGAAGCGGGAGGCCACTGTATTTT.

This rearrangement joins TRBV5-1 to TRBJ1-1; D not resolved. Trimming shortened V by 2 bases and J by 1 base, and 6 bases separated the two germline ends. The CDR3 is 13 residues long. CDR1 and CDR2 from the germline V gene are SGHRS and YFSETQ. CDR3 amino acids: CASSLQGNTEAFF. The DNA for the CDR3 is TGCGCCAGCAGCTTACAAGGGAACACTGAAGCTTTCTTT.

The chain is built from TRBV6-6 and TRBJ2-1, with 7 positions matching TRBD1. The CDR3 sequence is 14 residues long. The germline V gene has CDR1 MNHNY and CDR2 SVGAGI (reference sequence). V shed 8 bases, J shed 5 bases, and the junction held 9 bases outside the gene matches. CDR3 DNA: TGTGCCAGCCGCCTGGCAGGGGGAAACAATGAGCAGTTCTTC. Encoded protein: CASRLAGGNNEQFF.